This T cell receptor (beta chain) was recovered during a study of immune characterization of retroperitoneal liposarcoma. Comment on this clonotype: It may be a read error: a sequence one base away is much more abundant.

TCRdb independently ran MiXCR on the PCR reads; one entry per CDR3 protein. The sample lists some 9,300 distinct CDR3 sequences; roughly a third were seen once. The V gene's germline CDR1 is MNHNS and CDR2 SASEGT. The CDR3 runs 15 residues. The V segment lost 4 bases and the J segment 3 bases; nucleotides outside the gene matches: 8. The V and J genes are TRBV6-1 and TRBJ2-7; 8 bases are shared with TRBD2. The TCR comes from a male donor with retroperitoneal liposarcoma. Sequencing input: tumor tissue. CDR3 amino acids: CASSAPGGGYYEQYF. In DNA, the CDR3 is TGTGCCAGCAGTGCCCCGGGAGGGGGTTACTACGAGCAGTACTTC.